The T cell receptor beta chain described here comes from a study of shared clonotypes between healthy human individuals. The table lists this clone with a count of one. The protocol was immunoSEQ multiplex PCR, while the TCRdb copy is restricted to in-frame clones and leaves out a portion. Of 2 million to 2.5 million clones listed, 80% to 95% were seen once; the top ten hold 0.37%. The CDR3 runs 15 residues. Trimming removed 6 bases from V and 1 base from J, with 13 bases in between. Germline CDR1 LNHDA, CDR2 SQIVND (reference sequence). Sequenced: naive CD4+ T cells from PBMCs. As for subset: CD45RA+ positively selected. The sequence came from a man aged 18-30 years in good health. Some clones in this sample may be carry-over from other donors' samples. The genes are TRBV19 and TRBJ1-5; possibly TRBD1 for D (5 bases). CDR3 nucleotides: TGTGCCAGTAGGAGGGGCCCGGGGAGCAATCAGCCCCAGCATTTT. Its translation: CASRRGPGSNQPQHF.